Below, one T cell receptor (beta chain) is given with its context. CDR1 is SGHRS, CDR2 YFSETQ, per germline. The CDR3 has 14 residues. V lost 3 bases to trimming and J lost 8 bases, with 15 bases between them. Authors' data handling: It was from reference gene primer amplification that nucleated cell counts were estimated. The method was immunoSEQ multiplex PCR; TCRdb's version includes in-frame clones alone and lacks a portion of them. V and J calls and clone size are copied from that table; D and trimming were computed from the DNA. This sample carries 140,000 to 150,000 clones, 70% to 90% of them seen once, and the ten largest clones take roughly 3.5%. The age range of participants was about 18 to 95 years, with residence in approximately 25 US areas. Clinical history reported by participants formed the basis on which cohorts were assigned. The data originate from a study of blood T cell repertoires in COVID-19.

The sequence was collected from a woman between 45 and 60 years old with acute COVID-19. The V gene is TRBV5-1, the J gene TRBJ2-1; the D gene is possibly TRBD2 (7 bases). The sample consisted of PBMCs or T cells enriched from blood (not recorded which). The CDR3 region is CASSWGLAGDEQFF. In nucleotides, the CDR3 is TGCGCCAGCAGCTGGGGGCTTGCGGGGGATGAGCAGTTCTTC.